These 22 T cell receptor beta chains came from one sample sequenced in a study of blood T cell repertoires in COVID-19. The data were produced by immunoSEQ multiplex PCR, yet TCRdb's version contains in-frame clones alone and is incomplete. The sample has roughly 190,000 clones, more than 75% seen once; the top ten hold 4% to 5%. Sequenced: peripheral blood. All receptors come from a human donor in a cohort sampled during active COVID-19.

This clone was seen a handful of times. This CDR3 reads CASSSGLAGSGELFF. The CDR3, as DNA: TGTGCCAGCAGTTCCGGACTAGCGGGGAGCGGGGAGCTGTTTTTT. V and J are TRBV27 and TRBJ2-2; 12 nucleotides line up with TRBD2. V dropped 4 bases and J dropped 7; count of bases not matched to a gene: 4. The CDR3 has 15 amino acids. The V gene's germline CDR1 is MNHEY and CDR2 SMNVEV (reference sequence).

This rearrangement joins TRBV14 to TRBJ1-6, with a tentative D call TRBD1 (6 bases). CDR1 is SGHDN and CDR2 is FVKESK in the germline V gene. The CDR3 is 17 amino acids. V lost 5 bases, J lost 1 base, and 15 bases lay in between. The DNA for the CDR3 is TGTGCCAGCAGCGCAGGGGAAGGTCTGTCCTATAATTCACCCCTCCACTTT. It specifies CASSAGEGLSYNSPLHF.

The chain recombines TRBV5-4 with TRBJ1-1; TRBD1 matches 9 bases. The CDR3 totals 13 residues. Per the germline V gene, CDR1 is SGHNT and CDR2 is YYREEE (reference sequence). The J segment lost 7 bases and the V segment lost 4 bases, leaving 5 bases of the junction unmatched. In nucleotides, the CDR3 is TGTGCCAGCAGCGCACAGGGGGCAGTTGAAGCTTTCTTT. This encodes CASSAQGAVEAFF.

V is TRBV6-5 and J is TRBJ2-1; 13 nucleotides match TRBD2. V was pared by 5 bases and J by 6 bases, with 4 bases of the junction left unmatched. The germline V gene encodes CDR1 MNHEY and CDR2 SVGAGI. This CDR3 is 15 amino acids long. The CDR3 DNA follows: TGTGCCAGCAGTAAGGGACTAGCGGGGCTCAATGAGCAGTTCTTC. Amino acids: CASSKGLAGLNEQFF.

The table lists this clone with a count of one. The gene calls are TRBV9 and TRBJ1-2; a possible D gene is TRBD1 (5 bases). Trimming shortened V by 0 bases and J by 6 bases, and 12 bases separated the two germline ends. Germline CDR1 is SGDLS and CDR2 is YYNGEE. The CDR3 sequence is 14 residues long. CDR3: CASSVGKGLDGYTF. The CDR3 bases are TGTGCCAGCAGCGTAGGAAAGGGGCTGGATGGCTACACCTTC.

This clone was counted a single time. The chain carries TRBV9 and TRBJ2-1, with a possible D match to TRBD2 (6 bases). With 0 bases removed from V and 6 bases from J, the gap between germline ends came to 16 bases. The germline V gene has CDR1 SGDLS and CDR2 YYNGEE. The CDR3 runs to 16 residues. CDR3 sequence (DNA): TGTGCCAGCAGCGTAGCGGTGACTAGTCTAGCCAATGAGCAGTTCTTC. Translation: CASSVAVTSLANEQFF.

The rearrangement joins TRBV5-6 to TRBJ2-3; D not certain. Trimming shortened V by 4 bases and J by 0 bases, and 15 bases separated the two germline ends. This CDR3 region has 16 residues. Germline CDR1 reads SGHDT; CDR2 reads YYEEEE. CDR3 DNA: TGTGCCAGCAGCCCCGCGGTTCGAGCAAGCACAGATACGCAGTATTTT. Translated: CASSPAVRASTDTQYF.

V usage is TRBV19 and J usage is TRBJ1-5; D uncertain. Trimming pared 3 bases from V and 0 bases from J, leaving 6 bases between. CDR1 is LNHDA, CDR2 SQIVND, per germline (reference sequence). The CDR3 sequence is 14 residues long. This chain's CDR3 is CASSIGVSNQPQHF. CDR3 coding DNA: TGTGCCAGTAGTATCGGGGTTAGCAATCAGCCCCAGCATTTT.

The V gene is TRBV19, the J gene TRBJ1-2; a possible D gene is TRBD1 (5 bases). This CDR3 contains 12 residues. The V gene's germline CDR1 is LNHDA and CDR2 SQIVND (reference sequence). Trimming took 2 bases from V and 8 from J, leaving 9 bases between them. The CDR3 here is CASSIQGYGYTF. DNA of the CDR3: TGTGCCAGTAGTATACAGGGTTACGGCTACACCTTC.

V usage is TRBV11-2 and J usage is TRBJ2-7, with 9 bases lining up with TRBD1. Germline lookup yields CDR1 SGHAT and CDR2 FQNNGV. The trim removed 5 bases at V and 3 bases at J, leaving 8 bases unmatched. The CDR3 consists of 15 residues. DNA of the CDR3: TGTGCCAGCAGCCAAGGGCCGGGACAGGGCTACGAGCAGTACTTC. Protein product: CASSQGPGQGYEQYF.

Only a few counts were recorded for this clone. This rearrangement joins TRBV29-1 to TRBJ1-2; unclear D gene. Looked up from germline, CDR1 is SQVTM and CDR2 is ANQGSEA. CDR3 length: 13 amino acids. The V and J ends lost 0 bases and 4 bases respectively, with 9 bases between them. This chain's CDR3 is CSVEDGHSYGYTF. The CDR3 nucleotides are TGCAGCGTTGAAGATGGCCATTCCTATGGCTACACCTTC.

The chain uses TRBV9 and TRBJ2-2, with D maybe TRBD1 (6 bases). This CDR3 is built from 15 residues. Trimming left V 0 bases short and J 4 bases short, with 10 bases between. Germline loops: CDR1 SGDLS, CDR2 YYNGEE. CDR3 nucleotides: TGTGCCAGCAGCGTAGAGGGACACCTCACCGGGGAGCTGTTTTTT. Translated: CASSVEGHLTGELFF.

The genes are TRBV12-5 and TRBJ2-5; weak D call: TRBD1 (6 bases). CDR3 length: 16 residues. CDR1 is LGHNT, CDR2 FRNRAP, per germline. V was clipped by 2 bases and J by 1 base, with 14 bases between them. CDR3: CASGLTPTGFQETQYF. DNA of the CDR3: TGTGCTAGTGGTTTGACCCCGACAGGATTCCAAGAGACCCAGTACTTC.

V is TRBV12-5 and J is TRBJ2-7, with D tentatively TRBD2 (7 bases). V lost 5 bases, J lost 1 base, and 12 bases lay in between. This CDR3 spans 14 amino acids. CDR1 LGHNT and CDR2 FRNRAP come from the germline V gene. CDR3: CASGPRGASYEQYF. The CDR3 bases are TGTGCTAGTGGTCCACGGGGGGCTTCCTACGAGCAGTACTTC.

J is TRBJ2-2 and V is TRBV30, with 7 nucleotides matching TRBD2. CDR1 GTSNPN and CDR2 SVGIG come from the germline V gene (reference sequence). The CDR3 is 14 residues long. V lost 4 bases, J lost 7 bases, and 9 bases stayed unmatched. The CDR3 DNA sequence: TGTGCCTGGATCTCCGGGACTACAGGCGGGGAGCTGTTTTTT. It translates to CAWISGTTGGELFF.

The V and J genes are TRBV28 and TRBJ2-3; D is perhaps TRBD2 (6 bases). The CDR3 runs to 14 residues. The V end lost 6 bases, the J end lost 2 bases, and 12 bases lay between the germline ends. CDR1 is MDHEN, CDR2 SYDVKM, per germline. The CDR3 sequence is CASREGTPTDTQYF. The CDR3 bases are TGTGCCAGCAGGGAGGGGACCCCCACAGATACGCAGTATTTT.

The chain carries TRBV7-9 and TRBJ2-1, with a tentative D call TRBD2 (6 bases). V was trimmed by 5 bases and J by 5 bases, leaving 16 bases between them. The CDR3 is 15 residues long. Germline CDR1 SEHNR, CDR2 FQNEAQ (reference sequence). This CDR3 reads CASSLEGPKNNEQFF. CDR3 nucleotides: TGTGCCAGCAGCCTGGAGGGGCCCAAGAACAATGAGCAGTTCTTC.

The rearrangement joins TRBV28 to TRBJ2-2, with D hard to call. The V gene lost 2 bases and the J gene lost 2 bases, with 15 bases spanning the gap. This CDR3 has 17 residues. Germline assignment: CDR1 MDHEN and CDR2 SYDVKM. In DNA form, the CDR3 reads TGTGCCAGCAGTTTAATTTCAGGATTTGGAAACACCGGGGAGCTGTTTTTT. Its translation: CASSLISGFGNTGELFF.

The sample holds a few counts of this clone. The chain employs TRBV28 and TRBJ2-4; TRBD2 matches at 14 bases. J was trimmed by 5 bases and V by 1 base; bases with no gene match: 16. This CDR3 spans 21 amino acids. In germline, CDR1 is MDHEN, CDR2 SYDVKM. The CDR3 here is CASSLFLSRLAGGLGENIQYF. CDR3 coding DNA: TGTGCCAGCAGTTTATTCCTATCCCGACTAGCGGGGGGGTTGGGTGAAAACATTCAGTACTTC. The full variable domain, in which reference TRBV28 and TRBJ2-4 provide the parts outside the CDR3, is DVKVTQSSRYLVKRTGEKVFLECVQDMDHENMFWYRQDPGLGLRLIYFSYDVKMKEKGDIPEGYSVSREKKERFSLILESASTNQTSMYLCASSLFLSRLAGGLGENIQYFGAGTRLSVL.

This rearrangement joins TRBV3-1 (or the pseudogene TRBV3-2) to TRBJ2-5, with D perhaps TRBD2 (5 bases). The germline gives CDR1 LGHDT, CDR2 YNNKEL (reference sequence). This CDR3 is 15 amino acids long. The V end lost 1 base, the J end lost 2 bases, and 11 bases lay between the germline ends. The CDR3 DNA follows: TGTGCCAGCAGCCAAGGGACTTATAGACAAGAGACCCAGTACTTC. The encoded protein is CASSQGTYRQETQYF.

This chain links TRBV28 with TRBJ2-4; no clear D gene. Deletions cut 4 bases from V and 7 bases from J, with 14 bases between. CDR3 length equals 14 residues. Germline V CDR1 and CDR2: MDHEN, SYDVKM. CDR3 in amino acids: CASSSSAARNIQYF. The CDR3 coding sequence is TGTGCCAGCAGTTCCTCCGCGGCGAGGAACATTCAGTACTTC.

The V gene is TRBV6-5, the J gene TRBJ2-7; D uncertain. Trimming left V 6 bases short and J 1 base short, with 10 bases between. Germline V gene lookup returns CDR1 MNHEY and CDR2 SVGAGI. This CDR3 region has 13 residues. CDR3 coding DNA: TGTGCCAGCAGGCCAGATATGTCCTACGAGCAGTACTTC. It encodes CASRPDMSYEQYF.